The 9 T cell receptor beta chains in this list originate from one sample, sequenced in a study of cytomegalovirus exposure and HLA in healthy donors. The PCR used 60 Vbeta and 13 Jbeta primers. Here immunoSEQ multiplex PCR was the method, and the copy in TCRdb shows in-frame clones only, minus some. The table has approximately 67,000 clones, roughly two thirds seen once. Sequenced: PBMCs. All receptors come from a woman aged 25 to 39 in good health and CMV-seronegative.

The chain combines TRBV18 with TRBJ2-2; 7 bases are shared with TRBD1. Germline CDR1 reads KGHSH; CDR2 reads LQKENI. The J segment lost 6 bases and the V segment lost 2 bases, leaving 0 bases of the junction unmatched. The CDR3 has 13 residues. CDR3 nucleotides: TGTGCCAGCTCACCAGGACAGGCCGGGGAGCTGTTTTTT. Amino acid sequence: CASSPGQAGELFF.

The rearrangement links TRBV4-2 to TRBJ2-3, with 8 bases lining up with TRBD2. The CDR3 contains 16 residues. J gave up 5 bases and V 0 bases, and 7 bases lay outside the gene matches. Germline V lookup: CDR1 LGHNA, CDR2 YNFKEQ. The CDR3 here is CASSQDPPGGVDTQYF. Written as DNA, the CDR3 is TGTGCCAGCAGCCAAGATCCCCCGGGAGGGGTAGATACGCAGTATTTT.

The chain is built from TRBV5-1 and TRBJ1-1; D uncertain. Germline assignment: CDR1 SGHRS and CDR2 YFSETQ. This CDR3 is 13 amino acids long. V lost 7 bases to trimming and J lost 1 base, with 11 bases between them. This chain's CDR3 is CASASPKNTEAFF. For the CDR3, the DNA is TGCGCCAGCGCTTCACCTAAGAACACTGAAGCTTTCTTT.

This clone came up once. The rearrangement links TRBV7-6 to TRBJ1-1; D is ambiguous. The ends were cut back, 1 base at V and 2 bases at J, with 8 bases in the middle. This CDR3 is 14 amino acids long. Germline CDR1 reads SGHVS; CDR2 reads FNYEAQ. The CDR3 spells CASSLVEGNTEAFF. In DNA, the CDR3 is TGTGCCAGCAGCTTAGTAGAGGGCAACACTGAAGCTTTCTTT.

This chain links TRBV14 with TRBJ1-2; D unclear. Trimming cost V 4 bases and J 10 bases, with 22 bases left between them. Germline lookup yields CDR1 SGHDN and CDR2 FVKESK. This CDR3 is 15 amino acids long. The DNA of the CDR3 is TGTGCCAGCAGCCCCCTACGGGGAGGCTCCGAAGCCTACACCTTC. Its protein product is CASSPLRGGSEAYTF.

This clone has only a few counts. The chain is built from TRBV2 and TRBJ1-4, with D possibly TRBD1 on 5 matching bases. V was pared by 6 bases and J by 8 bases, with 16 bases between. This CDR3 region has 14 residues. CDR1 is SNHLY and CDR2 is FYNNEI in the germline V gene. The CDR3 here is CASSPREGVEKLFF. The CDR3, as DNA: TGTGCCAGCAGCCCCAGGGAGGGTGTGGAAAAACTGTTTTTT.

The gene calls are TRBV9 and TRBJ1-1, with a tentative D call TRBD1 (5 bases). Trimming removed 0 bases from V and 1 base from J, with 10 bases in between. CDR1 and CDR2 from the germline V gene are SGDLS and YYNGEE. CDR3 size: 15 residues. CDR3 sequence (DNA): TGTGCCAGCAGCGTAGGGACGGGGGGGAACACTGAAGCTTTCTTT. It specifies CASSVGTGGNTEAFF. Full variable domain (missing parts from reference TRBV9 and TRBJ1-1): DSGVTQTPKHLITATGQRVTLRCSPRSGDLSVYWYQQSLDQGLQFLIQYYNGEERAKGNILERFSAQQFPDLHSELNLSSLELGDSALYFCASSVGTGGNTEAFFGQGTRLTVV.

In the case of this clone: An end of the junction differs from the germline gene, which may be a read error. The rearrangement uses TRBV5-1 and TRBJ2-5; 8 bases are shared with TRBD1. The CDR3 is made up of 16 amino acids. Per germline, CDR1 SGHRS and CDR2 YFSETQ. The DNA of the CDR3 is TGCGCCAGCAGCTTGGCCCTCAGGACAGGGAAAGAGACCCGGTACTTC. This translates into CASSLALRTGKETRYF.

The chain is built from TRBV6-5 and TRBJ1-5; TRBD1 matches at 7 bases. CDR1 is MNHEY, CDR2 SVGAGI, per germline. The ends lost 4 bases at V and 11 bases at J; junction bases unmatched: 2. CDR3 size: 11 residues. In DNA form, the CDR3 reads TGTGCCAGCAGTTCGACAGGGACCCAGCATTTT. This encodes CASSSTGTQHF.